These T cell receptor beta chains were read from a single sample in a study of cytomegalovirus exposure and HLA in healthy donors. Here immunoSEQ multiplex PCR was the method, and the copy in TCRdb shows in-frame clones only, minus some. This repertoire shows about 160,000 clones, roughly four fifths found once; its top ten account for about 1.3%. The sequencing input was PBMCs. These receptors originate from a man between 60 and 70 years old in good health and CMV-seronegative. The CDR3 runs from the conserved cysteine through the conserved F or W. The D gene is left open where the match is weak. Some rows have no size entry. The others give once, few or many, or a class for an expanded clone.

D gene | clone size | J gene | V gene | CDR3 protein | CDR3 DNA
TRBD2 | . | TRBJ2-4 | TRBV10-3 | CAISDSGGALRLAKNIQYF | TGTGCCATCAGTGATAGCGGGGGGGCCCTACGGCTAGCCAAAAACATTCAGTACTTC
. | . | TRBJ1-1 | TRBV6-1 | CAASRTVNTEAFF | TGTGCCGCTTCAAGGACAGTGAACACTGAAGCTTTCTTT
. | few | TRBJ2-7 | TRBV6-1 | CASVKGDSYEQYF | TGTGCCAGCGTTAAGGGGGATTCCTACGAGCAGTACTTC
. | once | TRBJ2-5 | TRBV11-2 | CASSLWSGGVETQYF | TGTGCCAGCAGCTTGTGGAGCGGAGGGGTAGAGACCCAGTACTTC
TRBD1 | . | TRBJ1-4 | TRBV5-1 | CASSVRDSSNEKLFF | TGCGCCAGCAGCGTGAGGGACAGTTCTAATGAAAAACTGTTTTTT
TRBD1 | . | TRBJ1-1 | TRBV5-1 | CASSWTGSSNTEAFF | TGCGCCAGCAGCTGGACAGGTTCCTCGAACACTGAAGCTTTCTTT
TRBD2 | . | TRBJ2-7 | TRBV6-8 | CASRERTSGIF | TGTGCCAGCAGGGAGAGGACTAGCGGGATCTTC
TRBD2 | . | TRBJ2-5 | TRBV18 | CASSQSLAGASTGETQYF | TGTGCCAGCTCACAGTCCCTAGCGGGAGCTTCCACGGGGGAGACCCAGTACTTC
TRBD1 | . | TRBJ1-2 | TRBV28 | CASSSGTVYGYTF | TGTGCCAGCAGTTCCGGGACAGTCTATGGCTACACCTTC
. | . | TRBJ2-3 | TRBV9 | CASSPQTGVRDTQYF | TGTGCCAGCAGCCCCCAGACCGGCGTGCGGGATACGCAGTATTTT
. | . | TRBJ2-7 | TRBV5-4 | CASSLDLHEQYF | TGTGCCAGCAGCTTGGATCTCCACGAGCAGTACTTC
TRBD1 | . | TRBJ1-3 | TRBV5-1 | CASSWDRENTIYF | TGCGCCAGCAGCTGGGACAGGGAAAACACCATATATTTT
. | few | TRBJ1-6 | TRBV7-9 | CASSLGFQGLVSPLHF | TGTGCCAGCAGCCTAGGGTTTCAGGGACTGGTGTCACCCCTCCACTTT
TRBD1 | . | TRBJ2-2 | TRBV5-1 | CATGSSPDRAGAGELFF | TGCGCCACTGGGTCCTCCCCGGACAGGGCTGGCGCCGGGGAGCTGTTTTTT
TRBD2 | . | TRBJ2-3 | TRBV7-7 | CASSLTSGPDTQYF | TGTGCCAGCAGCCTGACTAGCGGGCCAGATACGCAGTATTTT
. | few | TRBJ1-5 | TRBV30 | CAWSVSQGPNQPQHF | TGTGCCTGGAGTGTATCGCAGGGTCCCAATCAGCCCCAGCATTTT
. | . | TRBJ2-1 | TRBV2 | CASTSGGPYNEQFF | TGTGCCAGCACCTCGGGGGGCCCCTACAATGAGCAGTTCTTC
TRBD1 | . | TRBJ2-5 | TRBV2 | CASRRTGLEETQYF | TGTGCCAGCAGGAGGACAGGGCTTGAGGAGACCCAGTACTTC
. | . | TRBJ1-5 | TRBV9 | CASSVGDIGQPQHF | TGTGCCAGCAGCGTAGGGGACATTGGTCAGCCCCAGCATTTT
. | . | TRBJ1-2 | TRBV6-5 | CASSDSYGYTF | TGTGCCAGCAGTGATAGCTATGGCTACACCTTC
TRBD1 | . | TRBJ1-5 | TRBV10-2 | CASSTTGTGLGQPQHF | TGCGCCAGCAGCACCACCGGGACAGGGCTTGGTCAGCCCCAGCATTTT
TRBD1 | . | TRBJ1-6 | TRBV19 | CASRVSRQGENSPLHF | TGTGCCAGTAGAGTAAGCAGACAGGGGGAGAATTCACCCCTCCACTTT
. | . | TRBJ1-1 | TRBV7-8 | CASSLPGHLNTEAFF | TGTGCCAGCAGCTTGCCGGGACACCTCAACACTGAAGCTTTCTTT
TRBD2 | . | TRBJ2-3 | TRBV4-2 | CASSQDRGGGITDTQYF | TGTGCCAGCAGCCAAGATCGAGGCGGGGGGATCACAGATACGCAGTATTTT
TRBD1 | . | TRBJ2-1 | TRBV5-1 | CASSSRQGSYNEQFF | TGCGCCAGCAGCTCCAGACAGGGTTCCTACAATGAGCAGTTCTTC
TRBD1 | . | TRBJ2-1 | TRBV9 | CASSVEDRGQGNEQFF | TGTGCCAGCAGCGTAGAAGACAGGGGGCAGGGGAATGAGCAGTTCTTC
TRBD2 | . | TRBJ2-7 | TRBV6-5 | CASSYSQRELNEQYF | TGTGCCAGCAGTTACAGTCAGCGGGAGCTAAACGAGCAGTACTTC
. | . | TRBJ2-7 | TRBV10-3 | CAISAARGLHEQYF | TGTGCCATCAGTGCGGCCAGGGGTTTACACGAGCAGTACTTC
TRBD1 | . | TRBJ2-2 | TRBV30 | CAWSPGQGINTGELFF | TGTGCCTGGAGCCCGGGACAGGGTATTAACACCGGGGAGCTGTTTTTT
. | . | TRBJ1-5 | TRBV6-1 | CASSAERGIAGNQPQHF | TGTGCCAGCAGTGCGGAACGGGGTATAGCGGGCAATCAGCCCCAGCATTTT
. | . | TRBJ2-3 | TRBV7-2 | CASSLVARDTQYF | TGTGCCAGCAGCTTAGTTGCTCGGGATACGCAGTATTTT
. | . | TRBJ2-1 | TRBV7-6 | CASSSGLPGDNEQFF | TGTGCCAGCAGCTCCGGACTACCGGGGGACAATGAGCAGTTCTTC
TRBD1 | . | TRBJ2-7 | TRBV4-1 | CASSQGDRLFDEQYF | TGCGCCAGCAGCCAGGGGGACAGGCTCTTCGACGAGCAGTACTTC
TRBD1 | few | TRBJ1-4 | TRBV6-6 | CASSYLTGVEKLFF | TGTGCCAGCAGTTACTTGACAGGGGTTGAAAAACTGTTTTTT
TRBD1 | . | TRBJ2-2 | TRBV6-6 | CASSPAGGRTGELFF | TGTGCCAGCAGTCCCGCAGGGGGTCGGACCGGGGAGCTGTTTTTT
. | . | TRBJ1-2 | TRBV4-3 | CASSQEAGGPNYGYTF | TGCGCCAGCAGCCAGGAGGCGGGGGGGCCTAACTATGGCTACACCTTC
. | . | TRBJ1-1 | TRBV4-3 | CASSQGLGGAEAFF | TGCGCCAGCAGCCAGGGACTGGGGGGGGCTGAAGCTTTCTTT
. | . | TRBJ2-7 | TRBV7-2 | CASSSGGSRTYEQYF | TGTGCCAGCAGCTCCGGGGGAAGTAGGACCTACGAGCAGTACTTC
. | . | TRBJ2-2 | TRBV27 | CASSPGHLTGELFF | TGTGCCAGCAGCCCGGGACATCTCACCGGCGAGCTGTTTTTT
. | . | TRBJ2-7 | TRBV27 | CASSLSAQGYEQYF | TGTGCCAGCAGTTTATCCGCACAGGGCTACGAGCAGTACTTC